This entry lists 21 T cell receptor beta chains sequenced from one sample in a study of cytomegalovirus exposure and HLA in healthy donors. Primers: 60 Vbeta forward and 13 Jbeta reverse. Method: immunoSEQ multiplex PCR; TCRdb's copy keeps in-frame clones and lacks some. The sample contains roughly 120,000 clones, 65% to 90% of which appear only once. Sample: PBMCs. The receptors here all came from a male donor in good health and CMV-seropositive.

This chain links TRBV19 with TRBJ2-3; D call uncertain. The CDR3 runs 14 residues. CDR1 and CDR2 (germline): LNHDA, SQIVND (reference sequence). The germline V and J ends were trimmed by 9 bases and 1 base, with 14 bases remaining between them. The CDR3 DNA reads as TGTGCCAGCCAAGACCTAGTAGGCACAGATACGCAGTATTTT. It encodes CASQDLVGTDTQYF.

The chain is built from TRBV4-3 and TRBJ1-2, with D perhaps matching TRBD1 (5 bases). CDR3 length equals 14 residues. Trimming took off 1 base at V and 1 base at J, with 7 bases between the two ends. Germline V CDR1 and CDR2: LGHNA, YSLEER. The CDR3 DNA is TGCGCCAGCAGCCAAGGCGACAGTAACTATGGCTACACCTTC. The encoded protein is CASSQGDSNYGYTF.

The chain has TRBV6-1 and TRBJ2-7, with 8 bases lining up with TRBD2. The CDR3 has 15 amino acids. V lost 2 bases and J lost 3; bases outside the gene matches: 6. Germline loops: CDR1 MNHNS, CDR2 SASEGT. CDR3 coding DNA: TGTGCCAGCAGTGAATTCGGCGGGAGGCTCTACGAGCAGTACTTC. It translates to CASSEFGGRLYEQYF.

The table lists this clone with a count of one. The genes are TRBV27 and TRBJ2-7; 7 positions agree with TRBD1. The germline CDR1 and CDR2 sequences are MNHEY and SMNVEV (reference sequence). This CDR3 has 14 amino acids. V lost 3 bases, J lost 4 bases, and 6 bases stayed unmatched. The CDR3 nucleotides read TGTGCCAGCAGTTTCCCTGACAGGGTTTACGAGCAGTACTTC. Protein product: CASSFPDRVYEQYF.

The chain has TRBV5-1 and TRBJ2-3, with a weak D call TRBD2 (6 bases). The germline V and J ends were trimmed by 4 bases and 0 bases, with 12 bases remaining between them. The germline V gene encodes CDR1 SGHRS and CDR2 YFSETQ. The length of the CDR3 is 15 residues. The CDR3 coding sequence is TGCGCCAGCAGCGATGGAGGGCCGAGCACAGATACGCAGTATTTT. It yields the protein CASSDGGPSTDTQYF.

The chain is built from TRBV27 and TRBJ2-7; unclear D gene. Germline-derived CDR1 and CDR2 are MNHEY and SMNVEV (reference sequence). V was shortened by 0 bases and J by 3 bases, with 6 bases between the two germline ends. The CDR3 covers 13 residues. In DNA, the CDR3 is TGTGCCAGCAGTTTATCGGCTGGCTACGAGCAGTACTTC. Its protein is CASSLSAGYEQYF.

The chain couples TRBV10-2 to TRBJ2-7; 13 bases align to TRBD2. The V segment lost 6 bases and the J segment 2 bases; nucleotides outside the gene matches: 1. The CDR3 sequence is 14 residues long. CDR1 WSHSY and CDR2 SAAADI come from the germline V gene. For the CDR3, the DNA is TGCGCCAGCAGCGGACTAGCGGGAGCCTACGAGCAGTACTTC. Translating gives CASSGLAGAYEQYF.

The chain has TRBV5-1 and TRBJ2-1, with D perhaps TRBD1 (5 bases). CDR3 size: 15 residues. Looked up from germline, CDR1 is SGHRS and CDR2 is YFSETQ. With 1 base removed from V and 5 bases from J, the gap between germline ends came to 13 bases. CDR3 DNA: TGCGCCAGCAGCTTGCTCCAGGGAAAAAACAATGAGCAGTTCTTC. It specifies CASSLLQGKNNEQFF.

This chain's CDR3 is CASSQDPELAGGSSYNEQFF. The DNA of the CDR3 is TGTGCCAGCAGCCAAGATCCTGAACTAGCGGGAGGGAGCTCCTACAATGAGCAGTTCTTC. This chain links TRBV4-2 with TRBJ2-1; 13 positions match TRBD2. V lost 0 bases to trimming and J lost 0 bases; unmatched junction nucleotides: 8. Looked up from germline, CDR1 is LGHNA and CDR2 is YNFKEQ. This CDR3 has 20 residues.

This rearrangement joins TRBV27 to TRBJ1-2; 8 nucleotides align to TRBD1. V lost 6 bases and J lost 4; bases outside the gene matches: 10. Germline V gene lookup returns CDR1 MNHEY and CDR2 SMNVEV (reference sequence). The CDR3 consists of 15 residues. The CDR3 nucleotides read TGTGCCAGCAGAAGGACAGGGACCATTTCCTATGGCTACACCTTC. Amino acid sequence: CASRRTGTISYGYTF.

This rearrangement joins TRBV5-5 to TRBJ2-1; 7 bases fit TRBD2. Germline assignment: CDR1 SGHKS and CDR2 YYEKEE (reference sequence). With 4 bases clipped from V and 10 bases from J, the junction kept 5 bases outside the gene matches. The CDR3 is made up of 12 amino acids. CDR3 loop: CASSPEGLEQFF. The CDR3 nucleotides are TGTGCCAGCAGCCCGGAGGGACTAGAGCAGTTCTTC.

The chain recombines TRBV30 with TRBJ2-3; 7 positions match TRBD2. Germline CDR1 and CDR2: GTSNPN and SVGIG (reference sequence). J gave up 0 bases and V 4 bases, and 7 bases lay outside the gene matches. The CDR3 sequence is 15 residues long. This CDR3 is CAWTGRDRSTDTQYF. The CDR3 DNA is TGTGCCTGGACAGGGAGGGATAGGAGCACAGATACGCAGTATTTT.

This rearrangement joins TRBV29-1 to TRBJ2-7, with 7 bases aligning to TRBD1. V was pared by 5 bases and J by 7 bases, with 8 bases of the junction left unmatched. The CDR3 contains 12 residues. CDR1 is SQVTM, CDR2 ANQGSEA, per germline. CDR3 residues: CSVYEGASEQYF. In nucleotides, the CDR3 is TGCAGCGTTTACGAGGGGGCGAGTGAGCAGTACTTC.

The chain carries TRBV5-1 and TRBJ2-1; TRBD2 aligns across 15 bases. CDR1 is SGHRS, CDR2 YFSETQ, per germline. This CDR3 has 18 amino acids. V was pared by 4 bases and J by 4 bases, with 9 bases of the junction left unmatched. CDR3 nucleotide sequence: TGCGCCAGCAGCCTCGGGACTAGCGGGAGGAGGGGATACAATGAGCAGTTCTTC. Its protein is CASSLGTSGRRGYNEQFF.

The chain has TRBV5-6 and TRBJ2-5, with TRBD1 matching 7 bases. V was clipped by 2 bases and J by 11 bases; unmatched bases: 9. Germline CDR1 SGHDT, CDR2 YYEEEE. This CDR3 spans 13 amino acids. CDR3 in amino acids: CASSFRDSAYQYF. The DNA for the CDR3 is TGTGCCAGCAGCTTCCGGGACAGCGCGTATCAGTACTTC.

This clone was picked up a small number of times. The V call is TRBV18, the J call TRBJ1-4, with D possibly matching TRBD1 (5 bases). The V end lost 1 base, the J end lost 6 bases, and 9 bases lay between the germline ends. This CDR3 contains 14 residues. Germline CDR1 reads KGHSH; CDR2 reads LQKENI. The CDR3 DNA reads TGTGCCAGCTCACCACGCCAGGGTTATGAAAAACTGTTTTTT. It codes for CASSPRQGYEKLFF.

The CDR3, as DNA: TGTGCCAGCAGTCCGGGGACAGAAGTTAACACTGAAGCTTTCTTT. Translation: CASSPGTEVNTEAFF. The chain carries TRBV28 and TRBJ1-1, with 7 bases that match TRBD1. CDR3 length: 15 amino acids. V shed 5 bases, J shed 2 bases, and the junction held 8 bases outside the gene matches. Germline V CDR1 and CDR2: MDHEN, SYDVKM.

Written as DNA, the CDR3 is TGCGCCAGCAGCTTAGCCCCCGGTGGCTCTGGGGCCAACGTCCTGACTTTC. Its translation: CASSLAPGGSGANVLTF. The chain has TRBV5-1 and TRBJ2-6; no definite D call. The V end was cut by 2 bases, the J end by 0 bases, with 12 bases between. CDR3 length equals 17 residues. The germline V gene has CDR1 SGHRS and CDR2 YFSETQ.

The DNA of the CDR3 is TGTGCCAGTAGTATTACCCAGGGTTGGGTCACAGATACGCAGTATTTT. It yields the protein CASSITQGWVTDTQYF. The chain recombines TRBV19 with TRBJ2-3; possible D gene TRBD1, 5 bases. The germline V and J ends were trimmed by 3 bases and 2 bases, with 15 bases remaining between them. The CDR3 is made up of 16 amino acids. Per the germline V gene, CDR1 is LNHDA and CDR2 is SQIVND (reference sequence).

V is TRBV19 and J is TRBJ2-7; D is unresolved. Trimming left V 5 bases short and J 4 bases short, with 15 bases between. This CDR3 comprises 14 residues. Germline V gene data show CDR1 as LNHDA and CDR2 as SQIVND (reference sequence). The CDR3 loop reads CASSPRMATYEQYF. CDR3 bases: TGTGCCAGTAGTCCCCGGATGGCGACTTACGAGCAGTACTTC.

As to this clone: Other DNA sequences from this sample encode an identical CDR3 as well. The chain uses TRBV7-2 and TRBJ1-4; unclear D gene. CDR3 length: 16 amino acids. The V gene's germline CDR1 is SGHTA and CDR2 FQGNSA. Trimming cost V 3 bases and J 3 bases, with 14 bases left between them. The CDR3 loop reads CASSFPSGRANEKLFF. Here the CDR3 DNA reads TGTGCCAGCAGCTTCCCCAGTGGGCGGGCTAATGAAAAACTGTTTTTT. Full variable domain (remainder filled in from reference TRBV7-2 and TRBJ1-4): GAGVSQSPSNKVTEKGKDVELRCDPISGHTALYWYRQSLGQGLEFLIYFQGNSAPDKSGLPSDRFSAERTGGSVSTLTIQRTQQEDSAVYLCASSFPSGRANEKLFFGSGTQLSVL.